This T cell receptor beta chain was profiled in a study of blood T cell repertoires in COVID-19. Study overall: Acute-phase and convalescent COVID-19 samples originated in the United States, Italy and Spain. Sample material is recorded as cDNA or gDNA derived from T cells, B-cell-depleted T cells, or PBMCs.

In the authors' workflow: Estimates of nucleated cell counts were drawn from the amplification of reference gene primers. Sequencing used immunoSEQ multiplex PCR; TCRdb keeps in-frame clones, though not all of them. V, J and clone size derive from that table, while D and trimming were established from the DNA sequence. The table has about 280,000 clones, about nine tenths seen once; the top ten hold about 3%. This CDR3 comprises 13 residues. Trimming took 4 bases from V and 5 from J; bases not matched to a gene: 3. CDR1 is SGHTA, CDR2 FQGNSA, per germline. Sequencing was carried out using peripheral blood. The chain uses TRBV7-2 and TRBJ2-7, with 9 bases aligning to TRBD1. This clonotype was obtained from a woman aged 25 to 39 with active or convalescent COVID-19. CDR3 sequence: CASSSGTGNEQYF. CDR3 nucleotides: TGTGCCAGCAGCTCCGGGACAGGGAACGAGCAGTACTTC.